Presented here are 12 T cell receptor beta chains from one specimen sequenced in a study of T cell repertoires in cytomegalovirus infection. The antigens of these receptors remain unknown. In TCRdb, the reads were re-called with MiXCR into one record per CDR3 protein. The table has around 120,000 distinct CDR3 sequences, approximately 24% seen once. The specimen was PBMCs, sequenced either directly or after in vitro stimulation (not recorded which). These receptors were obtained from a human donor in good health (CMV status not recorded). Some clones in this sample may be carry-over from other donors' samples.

CDR3 nucleotide sequence: TGTGCCAGCTCACCTAGGGGACAGAACACCGGGGAGCTGTTTTTT. Translated: CASSPRGQNTGELFF. The J gene is TRBJ2-2, the V gene TRBV18; perhaps TRBD1 as D (6 bases). Germline V lookup: CDR1 KGHSH, CDR2 LQKENI. This CDR3 has 15 amino acids. The ends were cut back, 3 bases at V and 1 base at J, with 9 bases in the middle.

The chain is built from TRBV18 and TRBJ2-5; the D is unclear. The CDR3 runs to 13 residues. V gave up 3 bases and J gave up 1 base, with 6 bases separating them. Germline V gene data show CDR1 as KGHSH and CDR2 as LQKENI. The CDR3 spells CASSPDLQETQYF. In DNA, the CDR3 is TGTGCCAGCTCACCGGACCTCCAAGAGACCCAGTACTTC.

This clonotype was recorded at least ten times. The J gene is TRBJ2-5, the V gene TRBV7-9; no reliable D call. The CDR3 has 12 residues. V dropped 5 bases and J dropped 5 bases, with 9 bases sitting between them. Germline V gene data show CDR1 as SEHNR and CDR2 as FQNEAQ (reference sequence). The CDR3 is CASSPFTETQYF. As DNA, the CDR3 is TGTGCCAGCAGCCCCTTCACGGAGACCCAGTACTTC.

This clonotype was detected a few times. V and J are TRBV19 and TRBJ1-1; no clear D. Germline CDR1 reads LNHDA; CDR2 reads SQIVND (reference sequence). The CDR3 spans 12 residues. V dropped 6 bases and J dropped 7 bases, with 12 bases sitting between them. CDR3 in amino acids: CASSHIGIEAFF. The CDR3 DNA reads TGTGCCAGTAGCCACATAGGGATTGAAGCTTTCTTT.

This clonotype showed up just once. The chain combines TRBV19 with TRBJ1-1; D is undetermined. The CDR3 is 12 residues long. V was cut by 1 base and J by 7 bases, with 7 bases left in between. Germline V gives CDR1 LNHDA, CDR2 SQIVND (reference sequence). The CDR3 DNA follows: TGTGCCAGTAGTATAGTCGGGTTTGAAGCTTTCTTT. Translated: CASSIVGFEAFF.

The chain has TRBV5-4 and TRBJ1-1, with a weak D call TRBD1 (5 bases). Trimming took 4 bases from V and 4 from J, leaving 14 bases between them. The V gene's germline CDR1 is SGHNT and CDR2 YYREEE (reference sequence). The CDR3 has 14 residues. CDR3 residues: CASSIQGWGTEAFF. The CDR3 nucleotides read TGTGCCAGCAGCATTCAGGGATGGGGCACTGAAGCTTTCTTT.

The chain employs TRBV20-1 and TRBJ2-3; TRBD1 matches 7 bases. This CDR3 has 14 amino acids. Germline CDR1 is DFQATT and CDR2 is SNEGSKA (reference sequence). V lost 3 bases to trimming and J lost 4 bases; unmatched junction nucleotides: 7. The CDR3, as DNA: TGCAGTGCTAGGCCGGCCACAGGGGCAGATACGCAGTATTTT. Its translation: CSARPATGADTQYF.

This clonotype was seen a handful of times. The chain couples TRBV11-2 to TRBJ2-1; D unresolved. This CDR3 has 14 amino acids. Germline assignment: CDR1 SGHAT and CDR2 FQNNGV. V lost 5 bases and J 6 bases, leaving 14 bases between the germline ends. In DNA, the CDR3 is TGTGCCAGCAGCCATAGCAGGAGCTTCAATGAGCAGTTCTTC. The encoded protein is CASSHSRSFNEQFF. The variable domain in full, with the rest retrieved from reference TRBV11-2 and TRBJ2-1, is EAGVAQSPRYKIIEKRQSVAFWCNPISGHATLYWYQQILGQGPKLLIQFQNNGVVDDSQLPKDRFSAERLKGVDSTLKIQPAKLEDSAVYLCASSHSRSFNEQFFGPGTRLTVL.

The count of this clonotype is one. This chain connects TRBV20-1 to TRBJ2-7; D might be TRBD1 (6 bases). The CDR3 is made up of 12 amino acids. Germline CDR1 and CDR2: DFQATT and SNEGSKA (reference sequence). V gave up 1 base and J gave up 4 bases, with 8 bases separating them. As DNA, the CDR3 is TGCAGTGCTAGAGTTAGGGGGTACGAGCAGTACTTC. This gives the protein CSARVRGYEQYF.

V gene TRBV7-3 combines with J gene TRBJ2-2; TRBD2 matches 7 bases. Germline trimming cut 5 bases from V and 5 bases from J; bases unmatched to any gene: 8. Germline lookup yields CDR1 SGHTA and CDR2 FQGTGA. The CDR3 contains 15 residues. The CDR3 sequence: CASSPGGLLTGELFF. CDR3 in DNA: TGTGCCAGCAGCCCGGGGGGACTTCTTACCGGGGAGCTGTTTTTT.

The DNA of the CDR3 is TGCGCCAGCAGCGGGGGACAGGGTCGGCAGACCCAGTACTTC. Its protein product is CASSGGQGRQTQYF. V gene TRBV5-1 combines with J gene TRBJ2-5; 9 bases align to TRBD1. Germline V lookup: CDR1 SGHRS, CDR2 YFSETQ. After removal of 4 bases from V and 6 bases from J, the junction contained 7 bases not matched to a gene. The CDR3 is 14 residues long.

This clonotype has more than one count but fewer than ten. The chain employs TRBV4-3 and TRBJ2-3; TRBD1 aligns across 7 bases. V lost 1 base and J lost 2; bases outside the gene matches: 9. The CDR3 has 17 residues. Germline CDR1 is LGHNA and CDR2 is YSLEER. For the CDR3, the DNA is TGCGCCAGCAGCCAAGCACCCCCAGGGGGAGCCACAGATACGCAGTATTTT. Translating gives CASSQAPPGGATDTQYF.